This T cell receptor (beta chain) is from a study of blood T cell repertoires in COVID-19. Study-wide background: Italy, Spain and the United States were the sources of the convalescent and acute COVID-19 samples. The analysed material was cDNA or gDNA that came from T cells, B-cell-depleted T cells, or PBMCs.

Trimming took 3 bases from V and 4 from J; bases not matched to a gene: 6. The CDR3 contains 14 residues. Germline CDR1 is DFQATT and CDR2 is SNEGSKA (reference sequence). This clone was counted a single time. Original handling: Reference gene primer amplification gave nucleated cell count estimates. Some clones are missing from TCRdb's copy, which holds only in-frame ones; the method was immunoSEQ multiplex PCR. V, J and clone size are those of that table, while D and trimming were read from the DNA. There are about 160,000 clones in the sample; roughly 91% occur only once, and around 4.6% lies in the top ten.

Specimen: peripheral blood. The chain carries TRBV20-1 and TRBJ2-1, with 7 bases that match TRBD1. This receptor was obtained from a woman aged 45-59 years with acute or convalescent COVID-19. The CDR3 nucleotides are TGCAGTGCTAGTCGGGACAGAGTTTACAATGAGCAGTTCTTC. Protein product: CSASRDRVYNEQFF.